A single T cell receptor (beta chain) is shown here with its context. The sample is drawn from a study of blood T cell repertoires in COVID-19. Across the study: Acute and convalescent COVID-19 samples came from the United States, Italy and Spain. T cells, B-cell-depleted T cells, or PBMCs provided the cDNA or gDNA that served as material.

CDR1 and CDR2 (germline): GTSNPN, SVGIG (reference sequence). The CDR3 has 16 amino acids. V was clipped by 5 bases and J by 0 bases; unmatched bases: 4. Authors' processing steps: By means of reference gene primer amplification, nucleated cell counts were estimated. Measured with immunoSEQ multiplex PCR; TCRdb has only the in-frame clones, and not every one. For V, J and clone size, that table is used; D and trimming come from the DNA. The sample consists of around 100,000 clones, 90% of them appearing once. The genes are TRBV30 and TRBJ1-6; TRBD1 agrees at 10 bases. This clonotype originated in a man aged 50 to 60 with acute or convalescent COVID-19. The source material was peripheral blood. The CDR3 protein is CAWGDRGPSYNSPLHF. The CDR3 DNA reads as TGTGCCTGGGGGGACAGGGGTCCCTCCTATAATTCACCCCTCCACTTT.